The rows below give T cell receptor beta chains drawn from one sample of a study of blood T cell repertoires in COVID-19. Generated by immunoSEQ multiplex PCR, the TCRdb table keeps only in-frame clones and is missing some. The table lists some 110,000 clones, about nine tenths of them singletons. Sequencing was performed on peripheral blood. The receptors shown here come from an older man who had recovered from COVID-19. Both conserved end residues are part of each CDR3. The order of the fields is D gene, J gene, clone size, V gene, CDR3 protein, CDR3 DNA. A D gene is named only where the DNA matches it firmly. Only some rows state a clone size, as once, few, many or a class for expanded clones.

>-|TRBJ2-1|-|TRBV5-1
CASANTPLGAYNEQFF
TGCGCCAGCGCTAACACCCCTCTAGGGGCATACAATGAGCAGTTCTTC
>TRBD1|TRBJ1-6|few|TRBV7-3
CASSSTGQANSPLHF
TGTGCCAGCAGCTCCACGGGACAGGCTAATTCACCCCTCCACTTT
>-|TRBJ2-3|-|TRBV5-5
CASFPRAYTDTQYF
TGTGCCAGCTTCCCGAGGGCCTACACAGATACGCAGTATTTT
>TRBD1|TRBJ2-1|few|TRBV5-4
CASSIDRGREQFF
TGTGCCAGCAGTATAGACAGGGGTAGGGAGCAGTTCTTC
>TRBD2|TRBJ2-7|few|TRBV6-5
CASSLGGGGDAYEQYF
TGTGCCAGCAGTTTAGGGGGCGGGGGGGACGCCTACGAGCAGTACTTC
>-|TRBJ2-7|-|TRBV9
CASSVDPSSYEQYF
TGTGCCAGCAGCGTAGACCCTAGCTCCTACGAGCAGTACTTC
>TRBD1|TRBJ2-1|-|TRBV7-9
CASSFGTGTEINEQFF
TGTGCCAGCAGCTTCGGGACCGGGACAGAAATCAATGAGCAGTTCTTC
>-|TRBJ1-2|-|TRBV7-8
CASSLAPTNYGYTF
TGTGCCAGCAGCTTAGCACCTACTAACTATGGCTACACCTTC
>TRBD2|TRBJ2-1|-|TRBV30
CAWSSFSGSSYNEQFF
TGTGCCTGGAGTTCTTTTAGCGGGAGCTCCTACAATGAGCAGTTCTTC
>-|TRBJ1-2|-|TRBV28
CASSPGWRDYGYTF
TGTGCCAGCAGCCCAGGGTGGCGCGACTATGGCTACACCTTC
>-|TRBJ2-7|once|TRBV2
CASSRVYEQYF
TGTGCCAGCAGTCGAGTCTACGAGCAGTACTTC
>-|TRBJ2-3|-|TRBV18
CASSPLLGGTDTQYF
TGTGCCAGCTCACCGCTTCTAGGGGGCACAGATACGCAGTATTTT
>TRBD2|TRBJ2-3|-|TRBV30
CAWSGGLALTDTQYF
TGTGCCTGGAGTGGGGGACTAGCTCTTACAGATACGCAGTATTTT
>TRBD2|TRBJ2-1|-|TRBV7-6
CASSPRTSGGSSYNEQFF
TGTGCCAGCAGCCCAAGGACTAGCGGGGGAAGCTCCTACAATGAGCAGTTCTTC
>TRBD1|TRBJ1-5|once|TRBV5-6
CASSLGDRANQPQHF
TGTGCCAGCAGCTTAGGGGACAGAGCAAATCAGCCCCAGCATTTT
>TRBD2|TRBJ2-1|-|TRBV11-3
CASSLDPGLAGSNEQFF
TGTGCCAGCAGCTTAGACCCGGGACTAGCGGGAAGTAATGAGCAGTTCTTC
>TRBD1|TRBJ1-2|-|TRBV24-1
CATSGQGPLGYTF
TGTGCCACCAGTGGACAGGGGCCACTTGGCTACACCTTC
>TRBD1|TRBJ2-3|-|TRBV29-1
CSGGQGRTDTQYF
TGCAGCGGGGGACAGGGGCGGACAGATACGCAGTATTTT
>TRBD2|TRBJ2-7|-|TRBV4-2
CASSRQGLAGRYEQYF
TGTGCCAGCAGCCGACAGGGACTAGCGGGAAGATACGAGCAGTACTTC
>TRBD2|TRBJ2-1|-|TRBV9
CASSVGLAGVSYNEQFF
TGTGCCAGCAGCGTAGGACTAGCGGGAGTGTCCTACAATGAGCAGTTCTTC
>-|TRBJ1-2|-|TRBV6-5
CASSYSSRPNYGYTF
TGTGCCAGCAGTTACTCGAGCAGGCCAAACTATGGCTACACCTTC
>TRBD1|TRBJ1-1|-|TRBV5-1
CASSLQGAATEAFF
TGCGCCAGCAGCCTTCAGGGGGCAGCCACTGAAGCTTTCTTT
>-|TRBJ1-6|-|TRBV4-2
CASSPQIRGPLHF
TGTGCCAGCAGCCCCCAAATCAGGGGTCCCCTCCACTTT
>-|TRBJ2-7|-|TRBV15
CATSRDWAGKYF
TGTGCCACCAGCAGAGATTGGGCAGGGAAGTACTTC
>-|TRBJ2-5|-|TRBV7-3
CASSLNGQQETQYF
TGTGCCAGCAGCTTAAATGGCCAACAAGAGACCCAGTACTTC
>TRBD2|TRBJ2-1|-|TRBV7-9
CASSPFSGSSYNEQFF
TGTGCCAGCAGTCCCTTTAGCGGGAGCTCCTACAATGAGCAGTTCTTC